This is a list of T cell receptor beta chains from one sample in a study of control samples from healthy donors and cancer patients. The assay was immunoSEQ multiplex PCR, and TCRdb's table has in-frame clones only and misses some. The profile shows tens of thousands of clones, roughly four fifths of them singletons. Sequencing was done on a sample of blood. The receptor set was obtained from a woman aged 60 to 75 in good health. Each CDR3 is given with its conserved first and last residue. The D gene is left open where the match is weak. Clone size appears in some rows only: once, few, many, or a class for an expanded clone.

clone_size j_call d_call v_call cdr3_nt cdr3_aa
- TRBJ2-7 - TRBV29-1 TGCAGCGTCTCCTTGACACGGTTCGGCGAGCAGTACTTC CSVSLTRFGEQYF
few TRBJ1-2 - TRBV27 TGTGCCAGCAGTTACAAACCGGGTCCATATGGCTACACCTTC CASSYKPGPYGYTF
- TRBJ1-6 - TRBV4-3 TGCGCCAGCAGCCAAGAGGTAGGGGTCCATAATTCACCCCTCCACTTT CASSQEVGVHNSPLHF
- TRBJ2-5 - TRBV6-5 TGTGCCAGCAGAGACTCGGGACGGTACCAAGAGACCCAGTACTTC CASRDSGRYQETQYF
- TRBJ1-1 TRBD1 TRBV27 TGTGCCAGCAGTCCCGGGACAGGGGGATGGAACACTGAAGCTTTCTTT CASSPGTGGWNTEAFF
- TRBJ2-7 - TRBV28 TGTGCCAGCAGTCAGACAGGCGTCTCCTACGAGCAGTACTTC CASSQTGVSYEQYF
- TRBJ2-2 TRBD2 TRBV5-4 TGTGCCAGCAGCTTGGGGACTAGTACGAACACCGGGGAGCTGTTTTTT CASSLGTSTNTGELFF
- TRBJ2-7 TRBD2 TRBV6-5 TGTGCCAGCAGTATAGCGGGGGTCTCCTACGAGCAGTACTTC CASSIAGVSYEQYF
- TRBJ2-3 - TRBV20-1 TGCAGTGCTAGTTTCCAGGGTTTCACAGATACGCAGTATTTT CSASFQGFTDTQYF
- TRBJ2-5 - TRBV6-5 TGTGCCAGCAGTTACCGTCCCGGGGGCCTAGAGACCCAGTACTTC CASSYRPGGLETQYF
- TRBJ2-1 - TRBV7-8 TGTGCCAGCAGCTTCGGGGGCCACAATGAGCAGTTCTTC CASSFGGHNEQFF
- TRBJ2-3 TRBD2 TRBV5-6 TGTGCCAGCAGCCGTGAGCGGGGTAGCACAGATACGCAGTATTTT CASSRERGSTDTQYF
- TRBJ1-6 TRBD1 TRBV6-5 TGTGCCAGCAGCTACTTACCGGGACAGCAAAATTCACCCCTCCACTTT CASSYLPGQQNSPLHF
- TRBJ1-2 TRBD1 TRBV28 TGTGCCAGCAGTTCACGTGGACAGGGGGCACCTAACTATGGCTACACCTTC CASSSRGQGAPNYGYTF
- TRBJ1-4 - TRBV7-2 TGTGCCAGCAGCTCAGACTTTAATGAAAAACTGTTTTTT CASSSDFNEKLFF
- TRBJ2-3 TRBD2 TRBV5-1 TGCGCCAGCAGCTTAGGACTAGCGGATCGGGATACGCAGTATTTT CASSLGLADRDTQYF
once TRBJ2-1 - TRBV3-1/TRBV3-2 TGTGCCAGCAGCTACCTAGGGGGGGGAGGTGTGGTTGAGCAGTTCTTC CASSYLGGGGVVEQFF
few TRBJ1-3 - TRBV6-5 TGTGCCAGCAGTTTGGCAGCTGGAAACACCATATATTTT CASSLAAGNTIYF
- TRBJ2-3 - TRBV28 TGTGCCACCAAGGGCGGGACTTCTACAGATACGCAGTATTTT CATKGGTSTDTQYF
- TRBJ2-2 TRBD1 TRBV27 TGTGCCAGCACTACAAGGCCGGACAGGTCGAACACCGGGGAGCTGTTTTTT CASTTRPDRSNTGELFF
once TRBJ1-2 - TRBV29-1 TGCAGCGTTGGAGTCGGGGAAGGGGGCTACACCTTC CSVGVGEGGYTF
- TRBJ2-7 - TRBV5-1 TGCGCCAGCAGGGGTTGGGGCTACGAGCAGTACTTC CASRGWGYEQYF
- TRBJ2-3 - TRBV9 TGTGCCAGCCACGGGGCATTGGCAGATACGCAGTATTTT CASHGALADTQYF
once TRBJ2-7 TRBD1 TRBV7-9 TGTGCCAGCACCGAAACGGGACAGACTCCGGAGCAGTACTTC CASTETGQTPEQYF
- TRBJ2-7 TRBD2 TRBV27 TGTGCCAGCAGTTTACTAGCGGGAGGGTACGAGCAGTACTTC CASSLLAGGYEQYF
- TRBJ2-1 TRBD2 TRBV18 TGTGCCAGCTCAGTTGAGCGGACTAGCGGGAGGAGCTCCTACAATGAGCAGTTCTTC CASSVERTSGRSSYNEQFF
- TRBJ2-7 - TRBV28 TGTGCCAGCAGTACGACCTACGAGCAGTACTTC CASSTTYEQYF
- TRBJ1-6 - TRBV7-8 TGTGCCCGCCGAAAGTCCGGGACAAATAATTCACCCCTCCACTTT CARRKSGTNNSPLHF
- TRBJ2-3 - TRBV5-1 TGCGCCAGCAGCCAATCCGGGCAGCAGGCAGATACGCAGTATTTT CASSQSGQQADTQYF
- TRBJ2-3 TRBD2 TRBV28 TGTGCCAGCAGTTTAACGATAGCGGGAGGACCAGATACGCAGTATTTT CASSLTIAGGPDTQYF
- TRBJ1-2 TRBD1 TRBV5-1 TGCGCCAGCAGCTTGGTACAGGGGGCACATGGCTACACCTTC CASSLVQGAHGYTF
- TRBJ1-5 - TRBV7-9 TGTGCCAGCGCGGCGGGAGGTAGCAATCAGCCCCAGCATTTT CASAAGGSNQPQHF
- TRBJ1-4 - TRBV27 TGTGCCAGCAGTAGAGTGGGGCGGGGGTTAGATGAAAAACTGTTTTTT CASSRVGRGLDEKLFF
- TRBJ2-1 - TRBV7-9 TGTGCCAGCAGCTTAGCCCCGTTGTCGTACAATGAGCAGTTCTTC CASSLAPLSYNEQFF
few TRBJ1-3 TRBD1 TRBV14 TGTGCCAGCAGCCGAACCAGGGGGGCTGGAAACACCATATATTTT CASSRTRGAGNTIYF
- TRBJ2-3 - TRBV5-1 TGCGCCAGCAGCTTGGCGCGGACCAGAGAAATAGATACGCAGTATTTT CASSLARTREIDTQYF
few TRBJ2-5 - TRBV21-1 TGTGCCAGCAGTCCGAGGGAGACAAAAGAGACCCAGTACTTC CASSPRETKETQYF
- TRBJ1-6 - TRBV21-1 TGTGCCAGCAGCAAACCTCAAGGGAGCTCCTATAATTCACCCCTCCACTTT CASSKPQGSSYNSPLHF
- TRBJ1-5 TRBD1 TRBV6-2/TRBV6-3 TGTGCCAGCAGTTACGGGGCAGGGGGACAGCCCCAGCATTTT CASSYGAGGQPQHF
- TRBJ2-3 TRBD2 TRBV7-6 TGTGCCAGCAGCCCGGGGGGAGCCGAATATACGCAGTATTTT CASSPGGAEYTQYF
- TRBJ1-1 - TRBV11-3 TGTGCCAGCAGCTTAGTAAGAGGGTCGGAAGCTTTCTTT CASSLVRGSEAFF
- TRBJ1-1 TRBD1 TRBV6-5 TGTGCCAGCAGTTACTCACAGGGGCAGGCTTTCTTT CASSYSQGQAFF
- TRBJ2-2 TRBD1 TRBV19 TGTGCCAGCGCTTATGGACAGGGGGCTGGCACCGGGGAGCTGTTTTTT CASAYGQGAGTGELFF
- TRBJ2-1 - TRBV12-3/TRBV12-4 TGTGCCAGCAGTCCTAAGGGGGTAGGGGAGCAGTTCTTC CASSPKGVGEQFF
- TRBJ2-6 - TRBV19 TGTGCCAGTACCACCCAGCTCAGGGGCCCTGGGGCCAACGTCCTGACTTTC CASTTQLRGPGANVLTF
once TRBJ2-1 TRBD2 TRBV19 TGTGCCAGTAGTATTGGCCTAGCGGGGGGGCTCGAGGAGCAGTTCTTC CASSIGLAGGLEEQFF
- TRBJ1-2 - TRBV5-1 TGCGCCAGCAGCCCTACTGACAGGTTCTATGGCTACACCTTC CASSPTDRFYGYTF
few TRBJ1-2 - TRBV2 TGTGCCAGCAGTGAAGGACAGTTTTATGGCTACACCTTC CASSEGQFYGYTF
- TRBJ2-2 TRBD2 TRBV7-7 TGTGCCAGCAGCTTACTAGCGGAGAACACCGGGGAGCTGTTTTTT CASSLLAENTGELFF
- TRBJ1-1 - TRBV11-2 TGTGCCAGCAGCTTAGCTACCGAAGCTTTCTTT CASSLATEAFF
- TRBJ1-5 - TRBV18 TGTGCCAGCTCACCAGGACAGAATCAGCCCCAGCATTTT CASSPGQNQPQHF
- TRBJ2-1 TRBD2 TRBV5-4 TGTGCCAGCAGCTTGGGTAGCGGGAGGGCCTGGGATGAGCAGTTCTTC CASSLGSGRAWDEQFF
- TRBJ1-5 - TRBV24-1 TGTGCCACCAGTGACCGAGCCGACTCTTATAGCAATCAGCCCCAGCATTTT CATSDRADSYSNQPQHF
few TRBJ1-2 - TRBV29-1 TGCAGCGTTTCTCGGATGGGGGCGAACTATGGCTACACCTTC CSVSRMGANYGYTF
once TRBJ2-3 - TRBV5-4 TGTGCCAGCACTTCGAAATTGCCCGACACAGATACGCAGTATTTT CASTSKLPDTDTQYF
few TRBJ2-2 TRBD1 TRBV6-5 TGTGCCAGCAGTCCCGGGACAGCGAACACCGGGGAGCTGTTTTTT CASSPGTANTGELFF
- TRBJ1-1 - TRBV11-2 TGTGCCAGCACCCTGAACACTGAAGCTTTCTTT CASTLNTEAFF
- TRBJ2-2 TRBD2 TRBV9 TGTGCCAGCAGCGTAAGGACTAGTCCGAACACCGGGGAGCTGTTTTTT CASSVRTSPNTGELFF
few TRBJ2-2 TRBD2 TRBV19 TGTGCCAGTAGTAGATTAGCGGGGGCCACCGGGGAGCTGTTTTTT CASSRLAGATGELFF
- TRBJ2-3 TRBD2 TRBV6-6 TGTGCCAGCAGAAATAGCGGGGGCACAGATACGCAGTATTTT CASRNSGGTDTQYF